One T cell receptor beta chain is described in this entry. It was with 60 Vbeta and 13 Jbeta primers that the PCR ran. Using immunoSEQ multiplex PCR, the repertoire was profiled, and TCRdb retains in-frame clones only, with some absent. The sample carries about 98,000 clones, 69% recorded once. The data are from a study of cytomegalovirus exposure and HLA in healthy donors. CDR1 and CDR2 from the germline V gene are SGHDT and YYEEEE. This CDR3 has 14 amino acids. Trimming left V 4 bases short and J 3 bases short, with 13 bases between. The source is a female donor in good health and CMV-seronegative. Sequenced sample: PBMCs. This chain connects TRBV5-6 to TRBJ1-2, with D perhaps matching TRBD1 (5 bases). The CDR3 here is CASSLGGGYYGYTF. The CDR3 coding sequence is TGTGCCAGCAGCCTTGGGGGGGGGTACTATGGCTACACCTTC.